A single sample gave rise to the 18 T cell receptor beta chains below, sequenced in a study of T cells after yellow fever vaccination (dated 2019 in TCRdb). Libraries came from 5' RACE. Reads for this sample came from an Illumina NovaSeq 6000. The public reads were reprocessed in TCRdb via fastp at Q25 and MiXCR, keeping in-frame beta chains. Each entry is one CDR3 protein sequence, shown with its most common DNA and genes. The sample yields about 340,000 distinct CDR3 sequences; approximately 12% were counted once. The top ten hold 3% to 4% of the sample. Interpreted using the paper, the treatment or condition label stands for: live attenuated yellow fever vaccine strain. The sample was CD4+ T cells sorted from PBMCs, taken 15 days after the yellow fever booster vaccination. The source is a man between 18 and 29 years old who received the YFV17D yellow fever vaccine.

The chain joins TRBV7-2 to TRBJ2-7, with TRBD1 identical over 7 bases. The CDR3 length is 13 residues. Per germline, CDR1 SGHTA and CDR2 FQGNSA. J was trimmed by 2 bases and V by 7 bases; bases with no gene match: 5. CDR3 sequence: CASKGAGTYEQYF. CDR3 coding DNA: TGTGCCAGCAAGGGGGCAGGGACCTACGAGCAGTACTTC.

There are a few counts of this clonotype. CDR3 residues: CASSQDQGLPEAFF. The CDR3 nucleotides are TGCGCCAGCAGCCAAGATCAAGGGCTCCCGGAGGCTTTCTTT. V usage is TRBV4-1 and J usage is TRBJ1-1; D uncertain. The V gene's germline CDR1 is MGHRA and CDR2 YSYEKL. The CDR3 contains 14 residues. The germline V and J ends were trimmed by 0 bases and 11 bases, with 16 bases remaining between them.

CDR3 DNA: TGTGCCAGCTCACCGGGACAGCTCAATCAGCCCCAGCATTTT. As protein: CASSPGQLNQPQHF. This chain connects TRBV18 to TRBJ1-5; 7 bases line up with TRBD1. With 3 bases clipped from V and 3 bases from J, the junction kept 2 bases outside the gene matches. Germline lookup yields CDR1 KGHSH and CDR2 LQKENI. The CDR3 spans 14 residues.

The chain carries TRBV20-1 and TRBJ2-1; D call uncertain. With 1 base removed from V and 8 bases from J, the gap between germline ends came to 21 bases. Germline V gene data show CDR1 as DFQATT and CDR2 as SNEGSKA (reference sequence). This CDR3 is built from 16 residues. The CDR3, as DNA: TGCAGTGCTAGAGTGTGGCTAGAAACGGGTATTTATGAGCAGTTCTTC. Residues: CSARVWLETGIYEQFF.

The V call is TRBV2, the J call TRBJ2-5; D unresolved. Germline V gives CDR1 SNHLY, CDR2 FYNNEI. Deletions cut 6 bases from V and 2 bases from J, with 7 bases between. The CDR3 contains 12 residues. The CDR3 sequence is CASRADQETQYF. The CDR3 region has the DNA TGTGCCAGCAGGGCGGATCAAGAGACCCAGTACTTC.

This clonotype came up a few times. CDR3 nucleotide sequence: TGTGCCAGTAGTATGTCCGGAACCGGGGAGCTGTTTTTT. Translating it yields CASSMSGTGELFF. This chain joins TRBV19 and TRBJ2-2; D is uncertain. CDR1 LNHDA and CDR2 SQIVND come from the germline V gene (reference sequence). The germline V and J ends were trimmed by 3 bases and 5 bases, with 7 bases remaining between them. The CDR3 runs to 13 residues.

The J gene is TRBJ1-5, the V gene TRBV20-1; 11 bases are shared with TRBD1. V shed 6 bases, J shed 5 bases, and the junction held 3 bases outside the gene matches. Germline V gene lookup returns CDR1 DFQATT and CDR2 SNEGSKA (reference sequence). This CDR3 has 13 amino acids. CDR3 DNA: TGCAGTGCCACGGGACAGGGGGATCAGCCCCAGCATTTT. It specifies CSATGQGDQPQHF.

This clonotype was detected a few times. The chain combines TRBV9 with TRBJ2-1, with 11 bases lining up with TRBD2. This CDR3 comprises 15 residues. The junction had 6 bases not matched to a gene; V was cut back by 4 bases and J by 6 bases. CDR1 and CDR2 from the germline V gene are SGDLS and YYNGEE. The DNA for the CDR3 is TGTGCCAGCAGCTCTGTAGCGGGGGGGCCCAATGAGCAGTTCTTC. Amino acid sequence: CASSSVAGGPNEQFF.

The genes are TRBV10-3 and TRBJ1-5; 8 nucleotides agree with TRBD1. V lost 7 bases, J lost 2 bases, and 7 bases stayed unmatched. The CDR3 totals 15 residues. Germline-derived CDR1 and CDR2 are ENHRY and SYGVKD. The CDR3 coding sequence is TGTGCCATCAACGACAGGGGAGGAGGCAATCAGCCCCAGCATTTT. Its translation is CAINDRGGGNQPQHF.

This clonotype came up a few times. CDR3 bases: TGTGCCAGCAGCTTAGCCGGGGACAGGGGGCCCGGCTCCTACAATGAGCAGTTCTTC. Translated, it gives CASSLAGDRGPGSYNEQFF. This chain uses TRBV7-9 with TRBJ2-1, with TRBD1 identical over 12 bases. The CDR3 is 19 amino acids. Looked up from germline, CDR1 is SEHNR and CDR2 is FQNEAQ (reference sequence). V lost 0 bases, J lost 0 bases, and 6 bases stayed unmatched.

The J gene is TRBJ2-2, the V gene TRBV7-9; D unclear. Per germline, CDR1 SEHNR and CDR2 FQNEAQ (reference sequence). CDR3 size: 14 residues. V lost 6 bases to trimming and J lost 6 bases, with 14 bases between them. The DNA for the CDR3 is TGTGCCAGCAGACTAACCATGGGATCCGGGGAGCTGTTTTTT. Amino acids: CASRLTMGSGELFF. The full variable domain, its missing parts supplied by reference TRBV7-9 and TRBJ2-2, is DTGVSQNPRHKITKRGQNVTFRCDPISEHNRLYWYRQTLGQGPEFLTYFQNEAQLEKSRLLSDRFSAERPKGSFSTLEIQRTEQGDSAMYLCASRLTMGSGELFFGEGSRLTVL.

This clonotype was seen a handful of times. The chain combines TRBV7-9 with TRBJ2-1, with 10 nucleotides matching TRBD2. J was trimmed by 9 bases and V by 1 base; bases with no gene match: 18. CDR3 length: 19 amino acids. From germline, CDR1 is SEHNR and CDR2 FQNEAQ (reference sequence). This CDR3 reads CASSLVGITGTSVFTEQFF. The DNA of the CDR3 is TGTGCCAGCAGCTTAGTTGGAATTACCGGGACTAGCGTATTCACTGAGCAGTTCTTC.

This clonotype was observed at least ten times. The chain employs TRBV13 and TRBJ1-6; D may be TRBD1 (6 bases). Germline CDR1 reads PRHDT; CDR2 reads FYEKMQ (reference sequence). The CDR3 runs 17 residues. The V gene lost 2 bases and the J gene lost 8 bases, with 19 bases spanning the gap. CDR3 bases: TGTGCCAGCAGCTTAAGGGACACTAACGATCTAGATTCACCCCTCCACTTT. As protein: CASSLRDTNDLDSPLHF.

This chain uses TRBV7-2 with TRBJ2-7; 9 bases match TRBD1. V dropped 5 bases and J dropped 6; count of bases not matched to a gene: 11. This CDR3 has 15 amino acids. Germline V gives CDR1 SGHTA, CDR2 FQGNSA. CDR3 protein: CASSNGQGRFSEQYV. CDR3 DNA: TGTGCCAGCAGCAACGGACAGGGGCGGTTCAGCGAGCAGTACGTC.

The CDR3 region has the DNA TGTGCCAGCAGTTCAAGGAAGAACTATGGCTACACCTTC. This translates into CASSSRKNYGYTF. The gene calls are TRBV27 and TRBJ1-2; D is uncertain. The CDR3 loop spans 13 amino acids. The germline V gene has CDR1 MNHEY and CDR2 SMNVEV (reference sequence). V was clipped by 4 bases and J by 2 bases, with 8 bases between them.

This clonotype has a count of ten or more. V and J are TRBV5-1 and TRBJ1-2; no clear D gene. Germline values: CDR1 SGHRS, CDR2 YFSETQ. V was shortened by 4 bases and J by 7 bases, with 11 bases between the two germline ends. The CDR3 is 12 residues long. For the CDR3, the DNA is TGCGCCAGCAGCGGCGTCCCGGGTGGCTACACCTTC. Residues: CASSGVPGGYTF.

The chain joins TRBV20-1 to TRBJ1-1; D unclear. CDR3 length equals 11 residues. V dropped 7 bases and J dropped 6 bases, with 12 bases sitting between them. The germline gives CDR1 DFQATT, CDR2 SNEGSKA (reference sequence). CDR3 amino acids: CSVPTQSEAFF. The CDR3 bases are TGCAGTGTCCCTACACAGTCTGAAGCTTTCTTT.

This clonotype has more than one count but fewer than ten. The chain links TRBV6-5 to TRBJ1-6, with TRBD1 as a possible D gene (6 bases). Germline loops: CDR1 MNHEY, CDR2 SVGAGI. This CDR3 is built from 13 residues. V dropped 5 bases and J dropped 10 bases, with 12 bases sitting between them. In DNA form, the CDR3 reads TGTGCCAGCAGTAGGACAGAACGGTCACCCCTCCACTTT. Translation gives CASSRTERSPLHF.